This T cell receptor beta chain was identified in a study of CD4 T cells in relation to SARS-CoV-2 and coronaviruses. Study findings and constraints: Crossreactive clones expanded significantly less to SARS-CoV-2 than monoreactive clones.

Method: immunoSEQ multiplex PCR; TCRdb's copy keeps in-frame clones and lacks some. The data hold approximately 59,000 clones, with 87% observed a single time. The unexposed donors gave CD4+ T cells in about 2010-2018, prior to COVID-19. Worth noting for this clone: Its target is not known.

The germline CDR1 and CDR2 sequences are LNHNV and YYDKDF (reference sequence). V was shortened by 1 base and J by 4 bases, with 10 bases between the two germline ends. This CDR3 comprises 14 residues. The sample taken for sequencing was memory CD4+ T cells from PBMCs. V gene TRBV15 combines with J gene TRBJ1-2, with D perhaps TRBD1 (6 bases). The clonotype originates from a human donor in good health. This CDR3 reads CATSRVQGIYGYTF. CDR3 DNA sequence: TGTGCCACCAGCAGAGTTCAGGGGATCTATGGCTACACCTTC.